The rows below give T cell receptor beta chains drawn from one sample of a study of metastatic and nonmetastatic thyroid tumors. TCRdb redid the clone calls on the PCR reads using MiXCR. The data contain about 25,000 clones, 20% to 25% of them singletons. The sequenced material came from blood. The source of these receptors is a male donor with papillary thyroid cancer or a benign thyroid nodule (not recorded which). Some clones in this sample may be carry-over from other donors' samples. Each CDR3 is given without its conserved first and last residue. Fields, in order: D gene, V gene, clone size, J gene, CDR3 protein. A D gene is named only where the DNA matches it firmly. The size of a clone is reported for some rows only, either as once, few or many, or as a class for expanded clones.

TRBD2,TRBV30,many,TRBJ2-5,AWRKVGGTETQY
TRBD1,TRBV25-1,NA,TRBJ2-7,ASTSGTGLYEQY
NA,TRBV12-5,many,TRBJ1-2,ASAKGRDLGDGYT
TRBD1,TRBV20-1,many,TRBJ2-5,SATTGMEVETQY
NA,TRBV28,many,TRBJ1-2,ASSLDRGGRGYT
TRBD1,TRBV20-1,many,TRBJ2-7,SNSRGSDEQY
NA,TRBV20-1,many,TRBJ1-2,SATPRGFGGTHGYT
TRBD1,TRBV5-4,many,TRBJ1-2,ASSLATGGGGYT
TRBD1,TRBV4-1,NA,TRBJ2-7,ASSQVDRAGNEQY
NA,TRBV20-1,many,TRBJ1-5,SAQQGGQPQH
TRBD1,TRBV7-2,many,TRBJ2-1,ASSPYATGGRNEQF
TRBD1,TRBV12-3/TRBV12-4,many,TRBJ1-4,ASRPGTEHEKLF
TRBD1,TRBV10-1,many,TRBJ2-7,ARWGQGTYEQY
TRBD2,TRBV6-2/TRBV6-3,NA,TRBJ2-7,ASSYSRLAGGLGEQY
NA,TRBV7-9,many,TRBJ2-1,ASSLAGGTTSGELF
NA,TRBV7-6,many,TRBJ1-1,ASSPAGDPWAEAF
NA,TRBV6-2/TRBV6-3,NA,TRBJ2-6,ASSFLPGPGDNGLT
TRBD2,TRBV11-2,medium-sized,TRBJ2-7,ASSLDLGGGSYEQY
NA,TRBV19,NA,TRBJ2-3,ASSKRGVPQY
TRBD1,TRBV28,many,TRBJ2-1,ASSPRTGFSYNEQF
TRBD1,TRBV11-2,many,TRBJ1-1,ASSSITGQVNSEAF
NA,TRBV29-1,many,TRBJ1-1,SVAPTRNTEAF
NA,TRBV5-6,many,TRBJ1-6,ASSLWGGTGSPLH
NA,TRBV6-5,NA,TRBJ2-1,ASSYNSRGKSYEQF
TRBD1,TRBV24-1,many,TRBJ2-3,ATSGGTENTDTQY
NA,TRBV27,many,TRBJ2-7,ASSLSYEQY
NA,TRBV6-2/TRBV6-3,medium-sized,TRBJ1-6,ASGRGRENSPLH
NA,TRBV20-1,NA,TRBJ1-1,SAREPGRGTEAF
TRBD2,TRBV28,many,TRBJ2-3,ASSGGGRRADTQY
TRBD1,TRBV5-1,many,TRBJ2-5,ASSWDRQETQY
NA,TRBV11-3,once,TRBJ2-3,ASSFNGVTDPQY
NA,TRBV9,many,TRBJ2-1,ASSPGASSYNEQF
NA,TRBV5-4,many,TRBJ2-2,ASSNDRRRSTGELF
NA,TRBV7-2,NA,TRBJ2-7,ASSTPHGGEQY
NA,TRBV4-1,many,TRBJ2-2,ASSQYRANTGELF
NA,TRBV6-1,many,TRBJ2-3,ASSFGTTDTQY
NA,TRBV5-1,many,TRBJ2-3,ASSLGGEADTQY
NA,TRBV6-2/TRBV6-3,many,TRBJ2-1,ASSYHSDLDNEQF
NA,TRBV12-3/TRBV12-4,many,TRBJ1-2,ASSRILNYGYT
NA,TRBV4-3,many,TRBJ2-3,ASSQDTATDTQY
TRBD1,TRBV3-1,NA,TRBJ1-2,ASSPLGQGGYT
TRBD1,TRBV28,many,TRBJ2-3,ASLPTTGGGTDTQY
TRBD2,TRBV11-2,NA,TRBJ2-3,ASSLWSAGESTDTQY
TRBD2,TRBV28,many,TRBJ2-7,ASSTIAGEPYEQY
NA,TRBV5-1,NA,TRBJ2-1,TSRVTGTRYNEQF
NA,TRBV25-1,many,TRBJ2-2,ASSDHTGELF
NA,TRBV9,many,TRBJ1-3,ASSVEDIYGNTIY
NA,TRBV18,many,TRBJ1-3,ASSPPGNTIY
NA,TRBV20-1,many,TRBJ2-1,SAVFRGGQF
NA,TRBV7-3,many,TRBJ2-3,ASSTRDRNTQY